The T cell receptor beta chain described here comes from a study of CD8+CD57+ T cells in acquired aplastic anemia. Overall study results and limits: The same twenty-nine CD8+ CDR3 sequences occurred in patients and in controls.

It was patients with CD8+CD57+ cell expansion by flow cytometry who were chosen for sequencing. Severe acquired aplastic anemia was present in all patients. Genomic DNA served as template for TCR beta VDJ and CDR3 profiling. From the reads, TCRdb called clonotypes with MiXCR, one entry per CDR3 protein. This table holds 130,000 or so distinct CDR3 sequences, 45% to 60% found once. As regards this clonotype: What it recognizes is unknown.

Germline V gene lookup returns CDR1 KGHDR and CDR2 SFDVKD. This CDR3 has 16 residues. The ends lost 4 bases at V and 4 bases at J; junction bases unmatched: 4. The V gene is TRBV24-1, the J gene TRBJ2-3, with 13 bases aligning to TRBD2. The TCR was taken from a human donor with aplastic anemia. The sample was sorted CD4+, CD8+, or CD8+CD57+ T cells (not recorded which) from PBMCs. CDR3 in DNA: TGTGCCACCAGTGAACCGGGACTAGCGGGACCAGATACGCAGTATTTT. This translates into CATSEPGLAGPDTQYF.